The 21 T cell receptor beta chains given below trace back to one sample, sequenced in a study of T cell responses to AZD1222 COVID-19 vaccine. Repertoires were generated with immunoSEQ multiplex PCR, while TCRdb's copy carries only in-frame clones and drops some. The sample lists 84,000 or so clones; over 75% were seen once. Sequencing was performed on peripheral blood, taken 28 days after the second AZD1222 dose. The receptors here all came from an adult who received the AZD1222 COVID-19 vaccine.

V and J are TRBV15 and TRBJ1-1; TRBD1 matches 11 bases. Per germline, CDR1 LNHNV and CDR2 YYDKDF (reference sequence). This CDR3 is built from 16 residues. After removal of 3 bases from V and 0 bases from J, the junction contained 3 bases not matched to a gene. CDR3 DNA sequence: TGTGCCACCAGCAGCTGGACAGGGGGCCTGAACACTGAAGCTTTCTTT. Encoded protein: CATSSWTGGLNTEAFF.

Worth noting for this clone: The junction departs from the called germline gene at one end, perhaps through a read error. The CDR3 nucleotides are TGCGCCGGCAGCCAAGGGACTAGCGGGAACGACTACAATGAGCAGTTCTTC. Its translation is CAGSQGTSGNDYNEQFF. The V gene is TRBV4-3, the J gene TRBJ2-1; 13 bases line up with TRBD2. The CDR3 runs to 17 residues. Germline V gene data show CDR1 as LGHNA and CDR2 as YSLEER.

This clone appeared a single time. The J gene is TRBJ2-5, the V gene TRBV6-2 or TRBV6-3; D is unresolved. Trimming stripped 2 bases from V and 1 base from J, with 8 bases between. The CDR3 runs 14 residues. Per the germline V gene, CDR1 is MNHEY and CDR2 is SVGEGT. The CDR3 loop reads CASSYGPSQETQYF. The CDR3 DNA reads TGTGCCAGCAGTTACGGTCCGAGCCAAGAGACCCAGTACTTC.

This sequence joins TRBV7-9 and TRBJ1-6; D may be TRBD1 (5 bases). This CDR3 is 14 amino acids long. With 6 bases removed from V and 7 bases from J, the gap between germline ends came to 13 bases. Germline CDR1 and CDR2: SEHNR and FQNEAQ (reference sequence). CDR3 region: CASSPWGGNSPLHF. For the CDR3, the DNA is TGTGCCAGCAGTCCATGGGGGGGAAATTCACCCCTCCACTTT.

This CDR3 reads CASSFGNSPLHF. CDR3 nucleotides: TGTGCCAGCAGCTTCGGTAATTCACCCCTCCACTTT. The chain employs TRBV11-1 and TRBJ1-6; D gene uncertain. Germline assignment: CDR1 SGHAT and CDR2 FQDESV (reference sequence). The V gene lost 3 bases and the J gene lost 6 bases, with 3 bases spanning the gap. The CDR3 totals 12 residues.

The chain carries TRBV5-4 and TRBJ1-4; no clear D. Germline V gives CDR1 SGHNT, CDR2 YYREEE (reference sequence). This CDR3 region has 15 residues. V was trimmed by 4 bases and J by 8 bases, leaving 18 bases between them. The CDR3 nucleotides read TGTGCCAGCAGCCCGGCTGGTGTAGAGGGAGAAAAACTGTTTTTT. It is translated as CASSPAGVEGEKLFF. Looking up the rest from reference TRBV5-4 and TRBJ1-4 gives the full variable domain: ETGVTQSPTHLIKTRGQQVTLRCSSQSGHNTVSWYQQALGQGPQFIFQYYREEENGRGNFPPRFSGLQFPNYSSELNVNALELDDSALYLCASSPAGVEGEKLFFGSGTQLSVL.

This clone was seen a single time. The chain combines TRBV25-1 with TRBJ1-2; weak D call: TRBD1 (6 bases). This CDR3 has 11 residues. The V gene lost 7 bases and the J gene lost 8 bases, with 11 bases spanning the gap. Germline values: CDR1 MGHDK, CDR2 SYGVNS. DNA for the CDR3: TGTGCCAGCAATCGGGGGGGCGGCTACACCTTC. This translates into CASNRGGGYTF.

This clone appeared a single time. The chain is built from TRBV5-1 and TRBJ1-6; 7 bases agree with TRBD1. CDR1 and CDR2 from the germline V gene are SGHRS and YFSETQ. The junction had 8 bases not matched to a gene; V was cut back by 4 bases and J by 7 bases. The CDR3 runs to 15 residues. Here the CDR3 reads CASSVNRGGNSPLHF. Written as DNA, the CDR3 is TGCGCCAGCAGCGTAAACAGGGGTGGAAATTCACCCCTCCACTTT.

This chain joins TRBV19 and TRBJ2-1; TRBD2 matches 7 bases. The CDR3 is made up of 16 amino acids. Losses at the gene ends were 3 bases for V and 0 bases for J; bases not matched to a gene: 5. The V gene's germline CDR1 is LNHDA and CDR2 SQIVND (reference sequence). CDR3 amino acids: CASSIQGGSSYNEQFF. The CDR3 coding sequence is TGTGCCAGTAGTATCCAGGGCGGGAGCTCCTACAATGAGCAGTTCTTC.

In nucleotides, the CDR3 is TGCAGCGCCCATGGGGGCGAGAACTATGGCTACACCTTC. Amino acid sequence: CSAHGGENYGYTF. The chain carries TRBV29-1 and TRBJ1-2; D may be TRBD1 (6 bases). This CDR3 spans 13 amino acids. Germline V gives CDR1 SQVTM, CDR2 ANQGSEA. Between the trimmed V and J ends, which lost 7 bases and 2 bases, there was a span of 14 bases.

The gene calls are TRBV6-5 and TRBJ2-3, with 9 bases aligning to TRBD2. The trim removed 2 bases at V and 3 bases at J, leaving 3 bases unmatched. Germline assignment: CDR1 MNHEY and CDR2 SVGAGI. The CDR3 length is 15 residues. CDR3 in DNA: TGTGCCAGCAGTTACATCCTAGCGGGAACAGATACGCAGTATTTT. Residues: CASSYILAGTDTQYF.

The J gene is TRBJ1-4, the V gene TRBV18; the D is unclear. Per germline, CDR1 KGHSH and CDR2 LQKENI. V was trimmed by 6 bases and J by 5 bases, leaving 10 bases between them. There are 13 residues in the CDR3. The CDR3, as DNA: TGTGCCAGCTCGCCGGCAAGGAATGAAAAACTGTTTTTT. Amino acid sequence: CASSPARNEKLFF.

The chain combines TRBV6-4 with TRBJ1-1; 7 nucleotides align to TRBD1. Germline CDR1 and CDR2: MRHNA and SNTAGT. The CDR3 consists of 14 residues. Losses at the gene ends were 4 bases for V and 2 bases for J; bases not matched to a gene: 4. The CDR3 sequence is CASSVGDRNTEAFF. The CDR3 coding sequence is TGTGCCAGCAGTGTTGGGGACAGAAACACTGAAGCTTTCTTT.

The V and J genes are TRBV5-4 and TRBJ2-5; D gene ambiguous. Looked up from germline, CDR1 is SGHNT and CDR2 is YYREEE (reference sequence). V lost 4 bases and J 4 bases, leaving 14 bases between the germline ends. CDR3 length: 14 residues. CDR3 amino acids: CASSARSDSETQYF. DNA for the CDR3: TGTGCCAGCAGCGCCAGAAGTGATTCAGAGACCCAGTACTTC.

Written as DNA, the CDR3 is TGTGCCAGCAGCTTACCGAGCGGGAGGGCCAACACCGGGGAGCTGTTTTTT. Its translation: CASSLPSGRANTGELFF. The chain employs TRBV7-6 and TRBJ2-2, with TRBD2 identical over 10 bases. CDR1 and CDR2 from the germline V gene are SGHVS and FNYEAQ. The J segment lost 2 bases and the V segment lost 2 bases, leaving 5 bases of the junction unmatched. The CDR3 is 17 residues long.

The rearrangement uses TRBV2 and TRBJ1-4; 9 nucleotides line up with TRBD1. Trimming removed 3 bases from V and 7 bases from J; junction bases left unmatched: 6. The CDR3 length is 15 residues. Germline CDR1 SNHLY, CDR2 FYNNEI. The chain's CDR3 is CASSEMGQGGEKLFF. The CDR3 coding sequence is TGTGCCAGCAGTGAGATGGGACAGGGAGGTGAAAAACTGTTTTTT.

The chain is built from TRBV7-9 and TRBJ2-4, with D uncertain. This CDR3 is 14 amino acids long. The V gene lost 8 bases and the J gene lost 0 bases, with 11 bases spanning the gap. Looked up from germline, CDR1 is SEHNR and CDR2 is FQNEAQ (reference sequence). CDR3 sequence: CASSFDLAKNIQYF. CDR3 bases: TGTGCCAGCTCCTTTGACCTAGCCAAAAACATTCAGTACTTC.

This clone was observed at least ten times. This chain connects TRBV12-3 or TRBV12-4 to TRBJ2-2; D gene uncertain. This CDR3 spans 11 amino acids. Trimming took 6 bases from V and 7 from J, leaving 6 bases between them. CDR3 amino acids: CASRDRGELFF. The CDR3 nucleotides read TGTGCCAGCAGGGACCGCGGGGAGCTGTTTTTT.

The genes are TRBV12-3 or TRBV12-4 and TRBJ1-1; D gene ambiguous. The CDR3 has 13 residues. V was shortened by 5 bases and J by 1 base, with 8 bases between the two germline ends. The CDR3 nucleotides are TGTGCCAGCAGTCGAGCGGGGAACACTGAAGCTTTCTTT. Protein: CASSRAGNTEAFF.

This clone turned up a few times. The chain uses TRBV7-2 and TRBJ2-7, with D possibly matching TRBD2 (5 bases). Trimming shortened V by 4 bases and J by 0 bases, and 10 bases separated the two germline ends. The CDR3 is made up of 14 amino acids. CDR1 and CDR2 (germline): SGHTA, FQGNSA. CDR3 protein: CASSSGLVSYEQYF. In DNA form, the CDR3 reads TGTGCCAGCAGCTCCGGACTCGTCTCCTACGAGCAGTACTTC.

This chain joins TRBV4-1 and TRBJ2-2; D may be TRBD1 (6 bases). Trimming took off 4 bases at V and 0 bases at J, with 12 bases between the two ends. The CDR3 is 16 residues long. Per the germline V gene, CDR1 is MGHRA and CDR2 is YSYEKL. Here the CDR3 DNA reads TGCGCCAGCAGCCGGATACAGGGCGCGAACACCGGGGAGCTGTTTTTT. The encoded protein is CASSRIQGANTGELFF.